The next 10 T cell receptor beta chains were all read from a single sample in a study of blood T cell repertoires in COVID-19. Profiled with immunoSEQ multiplex PCR; TCRdb holds only in-frame clones, not every one. The sample gives 95,000 to 150,000 clones, roughly 90% of which show up once; 7.6% is in the top ten. The source material was peripheral blood. The receptor source for this set is a man aged 50 to 60 with acute or convalescent COVID-19.

The chain combines TRBV30 with TRBJ1-5; 8 bases are a match to TRBD1. The germline gives CDR1 GTSNPN, CDR2 SVGIG (reference sequence). The V and J ends lost 0 bases and 7 bases, in that order; junction bases with no gene match: 8. The CDR3 is made up of 15 amino acids. The CDR3 DNA reads as TGTGCCTGGAGTGTACCCGGACAGGGAGGACAGCCCCAGCATTTT. Translated, it gives CAWSVPGQGGQPQHF.

This chain joins TRBV12-3 or TRBV12-4 and TRBJ2-5; D uncertain. Trimming shortened V by 2 bases and J by 5 bases, and 6 bases separated the two germline ends. CDR3 length: 12 amino acids. CDR3 sequence: CASSLQAETQYF. The CDR3 DNA sequence: TGTGCCAGCAGTTTACAGGCGGAGACCCAGTACTTC.

V and J are TRBV19 and TRBJ2-1, with 9 bases matching TRBD2. The CDR3 loop spans 16 amino acids. V was clipped by 1 base and J by 4 bases; unmatched bases: 5. The germline V gene has CDR1 LNHDA and CDR2 SQIVND (reference sequence). The CDR3 DNA reads TGTGCCAGTAGTATAGCCTCGCTAGCGGGATACAATGAGCAGTTCTTC. It specifies CASSIASLAGYNEQFF.

The rearrangement links TRBV27 to TRBJ2-2, with a weak D call TRBD2 (5 bases). V was shortened by 3 bases and J by 2 bases, with 10 bases between the two germline ends. CDR1 and CDR2 from the germline V gene are MNHEY and SMNVEV (reference sequence). The CDR3 totals 15 residues. CDR3 nucleotides: TGTGCCAGCAGTTTGAGAGGGTCCAACACCGGGGAGCTGTTTTTT. Amino acid sequence: CASSLRGSNTGELFF.

The chain carries TRBV4-1 and TRBJ2-7; 9 bases line up with TRBD2. J lost 6 bases, V lost 2 bases, and 5 bases had no gene match. Germline lookup yields CDR1 MGHRA and CDR2 YSYEKL. This CDR3 is built from 14 residues. The CDR3 DNA is TGCGCCAGCAGCCAAAAGGGGACTAGCAGCGAGCAGTACTTC. Its translation: CASSQKGTSSEQYF.

The V call is TRBV2, the J call TRBJ2-1, with 8 bases aligning to TRBD1. The germline V gene encodes CDR1 SNHLY and CDR2 FYNNEI. Losses at the gene ends were 3 bases for V and 5 bases for J; bases not matched to a gene: 21. CDR3 size: 20 residues. Here the CDR3 reads CASSEPSGTGTLGNNNEQFF. In nucleotides, the CDR3 is TGTGCCAGCAGTGAGCCCTCCGGGACAGGCACCCTTGGGAATAACAATGAGCAGTTCTTC. Based on the CDR3 plus reference TRBV2 and TRBJ2-1, the full variable domain is EPEVTQTPSHQVTQMGQEVILRCVPISNHLYFYWYRQILGQKVEFLVSFYNNEISEKSEIFDDQFSVERPDGSNFTLKIRSTKLEDSAMYFCASSEPSGTGTLGNNNEQFFGPGTRLTVL.

The rearrangement uses TRBV5-6 and TRBJ2-5; 8 nucleotides agree with TRBD1. Germline trimming cut 1 base from V and 5 bases from J; bases unmatched to any gene: 10. CDR1 is SGHDT and CDR2 is YYEEEE in the germline V gene. The length of the CDR3 is 16 residues. The CDR3 DNA is TGTGCCAGCAGCTTGTATGCCGGACAGGGCCTGGAGACCCAGTACTTC. Translated: CASSLYAGQGLETQYF.

V and J are TRBV7-9 and TRBJ1-2; 9 bases agree with TRBD1. V lost 0 bases and J lost 6; bases outside the gene matches: 5. From germline, CDR1 is SEHNR and CDR2 FQNEAQ (reference sequence). This CDR3 is built from 15 residues. The CDR3 loop reads CASSLATGGANGYTF. CDR3 coding DNA: TGTGCCAGCAGCTTAGCGACAGGGGGGGCGAATGGCTACACCTTC. Complete variable domain (other parts from reference TRBV7-9 and TRBJ1-2): DTGVSQNPRHKITKRGQNVTFRCDPISEHNRLYWYRQTLGQGPEFLTYFQNEAQLEKSRLLSDRFSAERPKGSFSTLEIQRTEQGDSAMYLCASSLATGGANGYTFGSGTRLTVV.

The rearrangement joins TRBV5-4 to TRBJ1-2; D may be TRBD1 (5 bases). The V and J ends lost 4 bases and 4 bases respectively, with 14 bases between them. Germline V gene data show CDR1 as SGHNT and CDR2 as YYREEE (reference sequence). This CDR3 comprises 14 residues. The CDR3 loop reads CASSPEQGPYGYTF. The CDR3 DNA follows: TGTGCCAGCAGCCCGGAGCAGGGTCCCTATGGCTACACCTTC.

This clone showed up just once. This chain links TRBV29-1 with TRBJ2-1, with D tentatively TRBD1 (6 bases). This CDR3 has 14 amino acids. Trimming removed 5 bases at V and 4 bases at J, with 15 bases between. The germline CDR1 and CDR2 sequences are SQVTM and ANQGSEA. CDR3 loop: CSVSARGLYNEQFF. CDR3 sequence (DNA): TGCAGCGTTTCCGCCAGGGGCCTATACAATGAGCAGTTCTTC.